This T cell receptor beta chain was recovered during a study of T cell changes during pregnancy in multiple sclerosis. The CDR3 sequence is 19 residues long. Germline values: CDR1 MNHEY, CDR2 SMNVEV (reference sequence). V shed 3 bases, J shed 5 bases, and the junction held 12 bases outside the gene matches. Assay: immunoSEQ multiplex PCR; the TCRdb copy retains only in-frame clones and omits some. The sample gives fewer than 140,000 clones, 85% to 95% of which show up once; around 1.5% is in the top ten. This chain connects TRBV27 to TRBJ2-1; TRBD2 matches at 14 bases. This TCR derives from a female donor with multiple sclerosis, enrolled in a pregnancy study. Sequenced material: peripheral blood, taken after pregnancy. The CDR3 nucleotides are TGTGCCAGCAGTTTCTCCGGTGGACTAGCGGGAGGCAAAAACAATGAGCAGTTCTTC. It translates to CASSFSGGLAGGKNNEQFF.